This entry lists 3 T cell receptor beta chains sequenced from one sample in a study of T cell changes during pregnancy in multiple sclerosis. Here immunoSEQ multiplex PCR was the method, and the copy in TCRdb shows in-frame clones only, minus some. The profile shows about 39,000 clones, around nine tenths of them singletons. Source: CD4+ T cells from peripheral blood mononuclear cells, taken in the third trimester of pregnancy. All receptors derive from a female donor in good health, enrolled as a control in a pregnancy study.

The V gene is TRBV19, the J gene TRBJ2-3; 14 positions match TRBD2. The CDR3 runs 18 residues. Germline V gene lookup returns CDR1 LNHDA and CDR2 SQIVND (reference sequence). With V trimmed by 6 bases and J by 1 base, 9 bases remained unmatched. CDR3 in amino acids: CASRKRRGLAGGTDTQYF. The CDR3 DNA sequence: TGTGCCAGTAGGAAACGGAGGGGACTAGCGGGGGGCACAGATACGCAGTATTTT.

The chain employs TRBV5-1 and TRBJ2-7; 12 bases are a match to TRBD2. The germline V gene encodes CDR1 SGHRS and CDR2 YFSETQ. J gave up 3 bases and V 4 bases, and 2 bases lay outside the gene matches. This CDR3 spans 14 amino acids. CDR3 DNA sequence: TGCGCCAGCAGCGAGGGACTAGCGGGCTACGAGCAGTACTTC. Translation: CASSEGLAGYEQYF.

DNA of the CDR3: TGTGCCAGCAGCCCCGAGGGGGGGCGGAATGAGCAGTTCTTC. The encoded protein is CASSPEGGRNEQFF. The chain combines TRBV7-8 with TRBJ2-1; a possible D gene is TRBD2 (7 bases). CDR1 and CDR2 (germline): SGHVS, FQNEAQ. Trimming took 5 bases from V and 7 from J, leaving 15 bases between them. This CDR3 is built from 14 residues.